This is a list of T cell receptor beta chains from one sample in a study of CD8 T cells in Susac syndrome. MiXCR, run by TCRdb on the immunoSEQ multiplex PCR reads, gives a single entry per CDR3 protein. The table lists around 190,000 distinct CDR3 sequences, approximately 95% of them singletons, with over 0.08% in the top ten. Sequences were obtained from CD4+ T cells from PBMCs. The receptor source for this set is a human donor in good health. Both conserved end residues are part of each CDR3. D genes are given only for firm matches. The size field is filled for only some rows; it gives once, few, many or a size class.

J gene: TRBJ1-1
D gene: -
clone size: -
V gene: TRBV6-5
CDR3 protein: CASSYSAGRGEAFF

J gene: TRBJ2-1
D gene: -
clone size: -
V gene: TRBV29-1
CDR3 protein: CSVGPGSFLVDEQFF

J gene: TRBJ2-7
D gene: -
clone size: -
V gene: TRBV30
CDR3 protein: CAWRGRAATYEQYF

J gene: TRBJ1-2
D gene: TRBD1
clone size: once
V gene: TRBV27
CDR3 protein: CASSLRLRDRANYGYTF

J gene: TRBJ2-1
D gene: -
clone size: -
V gene: TRBV3-1
CDR3 protein: CASSQERRNEQFF

J gene: TRBJ2-7
D gene: TRBD2
clone size: -
V gene: TRBV20-1
CDR3 protein: CSARDPSGSYEQYF

J gene: TRBJ2-5
D gene: -
clone size: -
V gene: TRBV5-4
CDR3 protein: CASSSPRRAQETQYF

J gene: TRBJ2-5
D gene: -
clone size: once
V gene: TRBV28
CDR3 protein: CASGLGKETQYF

J gene: TRBJ2-1
D gene: -
clone size: -
V gene: TRBV24-1
CDR3 protein: CATSSGLSYNEQFF

J gene: TRBJ2-4
D gene: TRBD2
clone size: -
V gene: TRBV28
CDR3 protein: CASRNPGGGFIQYF

J gene: TRBJ2-2
D gene: -
clone size: once
V gene: TRBV4-3
CDR3 protein: CASSQDWAANTGELFF

J gene: TRBJ1-5
D gene: -
clone size: -
V gene: TRBV12-3/TRBV12-4
CDR3 protein: CASSGQSENQPQHF

J gene: TRBJ1-3
D gene: -
clone size: once
V gene: TRBV7-2
CDR3 protein: CASSLVGGNTIYF

J gene: TRBJ2-7
D gene: -
clone size: -
V gene: TRBV15
CDR3 protein: CATSSVGGLAYEQYF

J gene: TRBJ2-5
D gene: -
clone size: -
V gene: TRBV5-1
CDR3 protein: CASSLEGSWETQYF

J gene: TRBJ1-2
D gene: -
clone size: -
V gene: TRBV12-3/TRBV12-4
CDR3 protein: CASTTTGANYGYTF

J gene: TRBJ2-1
D gene: -
clone size: once
V gene: TRBV11-2
CDR3 protein: CASSWTPNNEQFF

J gene: TRBJ1-1
D gene: -
clone size: once
V gene: TRBV30
CDR3 protein: CAWSVNLNTEAFF

J gene: TRBJ2-7
D gene: -
clone size: -
V gene: TRBV4-3
CDR3 protein: CASSQGAGINPYEQYF

J gene: TRBJ1-1
D gene: -
clone size: -
V gene: TRBV28
CDR3 protein: CASTADRHTEAFF

J gene: TRBJ2-5
D gene: TRBD2
clone size: -
V gene: TRBV15
CDR3 protein: CATSSLAGEETQYF

J gene: TRBJ2-7
D gene: TRBD2
clone size: -
V gene: TRBV7-2
CDR3 protein: CASSLALAGRPYF

J gene: TRBJ2-5
D gene: -
clone size: -
V gene: TRBV15
CDR3 protein: CATSRDPPLREETQYF

J gene: TRBJ2-3
D gene: -
clone size: -
V gene: TRBV29-1
CDR3 protein: CSVQEGGADTQYF

J gene: TRBJ1-5
D gene: -
clone size: -
V gene: TRBV2
CDR3 protein: CASSEQGKGSNQPQHF

J gene: TRBJ2-1
D gene: -
clone size: -
V gene: TRBV30
CDR3 protein: CAWSPLNEQFF

J gene: TRBJ1-2
D gene: -
clone size: -
V gene: TRBV20-1
CDR3 protein: CSASLDRDYGYTF

J gene: TRBJ2-1
D gene: TRBD2
clone size: -
V gene: TRBV20-1
CDR3 protein: CSADGLAGEYNEQFF

J gene: TRBJ1-2
D gene: -
clone size: -
V gene: TRBV29-1
CDR3 protein: CSVVYGADYGYTF

J gene: TRBJ2-7
D gene: -
clone size: -
V gene: TRBV9
CDR3 protein: CASSVAAGESREQYF

J gene: TRBJ1-2
D gene: -
clone size: -
V gene: TRBV19
CDR3 protein: CASSMEGRSDGYTF

J gene: TRBJ2-7
D gene: -
clone size: -
V gene: TRBV20-1
CDR3 protein: CSARVENYEQYF

J gene: TRBJ2-7
D gene: TRBD2
clone size: few
V gene: TRBV6-2/TRBV6-3
CDR3 protein: CASSSNSGRIYEQYF

J gene: TRBJ1-2
D gene: -
clone size: -
V gene: TRBV3-1
CDR3 protein: CASYRADGYTF

J gene: TRBJ2-1
D gene: -
clone size: -
V gene: TRBV30
CDR3 protein: CAWIAGATAEQFF

J gene: TRBJ2-3
D gene: -
clone size: -
V gene: TRBV20-1
CDR3 protein: CSARGLVPDTQYF

J gene: TRBJ2-1
D gene: -
clone size: -
V gene: TRBV6-6
CDR3 protein: CASSYSAVDTRFF

J gene: TRBJ2-7
D gene: TRBD2
clone size: -
V gene: TRBV29-1
CDR3 protein: CSARRGEYEQYF

J gene: TRBJ1-2
D gene: -
clone size: -
V gene: TRBV27
CDR3 protein: CASGRGDFPIYGYTF

J gene: TRBJ1-1
D gene: TRBD1
clone size: -
V gene: TRBV18
CDR3 protein: CASSAGQGNTEAFF

J gene: TRBJ1-2
D gene: TRBD1
clone size: once
V gene: TRBV20-1
CDR3 protein: CSAAERTGAIRGYTF

J gene: TRBJ2-7
D gene: TRBD2
clone size: -
V gene: TRBV28
CDR3 protein: CASRLRLAGGPPYEQYF

J gene: TRBJ2-3
D gene: -
clone size: -
V gene: TRBV9
CDR3 protein: CASSVARGLTDTQYF

J gene: TRBJ2-1
D gene: -
clone size: -
V gene: TRBV20-1
CDR3 protein: CSARDPGLPYNEQFF

J gene: TRBJ2-7
D gene: TRBD2
clone size: -
V gene: TRBV27
CDR3 protein: CASSSGGALGSYEQYF

J gene: TRBJ2-1
D gene: TRBD2
clone size: -
V gene: TRBV2
CDR3 protein: CASSDVSGTYNEQFF

J gene: TRBJ2-1
D gene: -
clone size: -
V gene: TRBV29-1
CDR3 protein: CSCEGGIDEQFF

J gene: TRBJ1-2
D gene: TRBD1
clone size: -
V gene: TRBV9
CDR3 protein: CASSADPTGPKVYGYTF

J gene: TRBJ2-5
D gene: -
clone size: -
V gene: TRBV11-2
CDR3 protein: CASSLRRDQETQYF

J gene: TRBJ2-1
D gene: TRBD2
clone size: -
V gene: TRBV4-3
CDR3 protein: CASSQALGLAYNEQFF

J gene: TRBJ1-3
D gene: TRBD1
clone size: -
V gene: TRBV20-1
CDR3 protein: CSALTGGVGNTIYF

J gene: TRBJ2-7
D gene: TRBD2
clone size: -
V gene: TRBV20-1
CDR3 protein: CSATPSGNNYEQYF

J gene: TRBJ2-3
D gene: TRBD2
clone size: -
V gene: TRBV20-1
CDR3 protein: CSAASGRPDTQYF

J gene: TRBJ2-7
D gene: -
clone size: -
V gene: TRBV7-2
CDR3 protein: CASRPRSNAYEQYF

J gene: TRBJ2-1
D gene: -
clone size: -
V gene: TRBV6-6
CDR3 protein: CASSFRDRGGEQFF